This TCR beta chain originates from a study of T cells in Graves' hyperthyroidism and ophthalmopathy. A word on this clonotype: What it binds is unknown.

The ends were cut back, 6 bases at V and 0 bases at J, with 20 bases in the middle. This CDR3 is built from 17 residues. CDR1 DFQATT and CDR2 SNEGSKA come from the germline V gene (reference sequence). Each 10 ml fresh peripheral blood draw supplied the PBMCs. Findings and caveats of the study: Most thyroid clonotypes that were expanded above 0.001 also turned up in blood.

Amplification targeted TCR beta CDR3 regions from RNA transcripts. First-round RT-PCR with HTBI primers amplified the TCR CDR3 region. Each CDR3 protein gets one entry after TCRdb re-called the multiplex PCR reads with MiXCR. The sample has about 290,000 distinct CDR3 sequences, approximately 13% seen once. The sequenced material came from blood. The V gene is TRBV20-1, the J gene TRBJ2-2; possible D gene TRBD1, 5 bases. The source is a middle-aged woman with Graves' hyperthyroidism. The CDR3 DNA is TGCAGTGCCGTTTTGGGGCCCCCCTTCGCGAACACCGGGGAGCTGTTTTTT. Protein: CSAVLGPPFANTGELFF.